Presented here are 18 T cell receptor beta chains from one specimen sequenced in a study of blood T cells in healthy people across ages. The use of a sample-barcoded 5' primer and a J-beta primer mix characterized a second PCR of 7 to 11 cycles. MiXCR, applied by TCRdb to the 5' RACE reads, yields one record per CDR3 protein. The repertoire has 1.5 million to 2 million distinct CDR3 sequences, 28% of them found once; the top ten carry roughly 8%. Sequences were obtained from blood. Receptors were obtained from a woman younger than 45 in good health.

This clonotype was detected a few times. V is TRBV15 and J is TRBJ2-3, with D possibly being TRBD1 (5 bases). The germline V gene has CDR1 LNHNV and CDR2 YYDKDF (reference sequence). Trimming cost V 6 bases and J 2 bases, with 21 bases left between them. The CDR3 totals 17 residues. This chain's CDR3 is CATRGGRGAGFTDTQYF. The CDR3 nucleotides are TGTGCCACCAGGGGCGGCCGTGGGGCAGGCTTCACAGATACGCAGTATTTT.

The V gene is TRBV12-3 or TRBV12-4, the J gene TRBJ2-6, with unresolved D. CDR3 size: 18 residues. V dropped 3 bases and J dropped 0 bases, with 15 bases sitting between them. The CDR3 here is CASSFDPVVSSGANVLTF. The CDR3 nucleotides read TGTGCCAGCAGTTTTGATCCGGTCGTGAGCTCTGGGGCCAACGTCCTGACTTTC.

CDR3 in DNA: TGTGCCAGCAGCCCTCCCGCGCGGTACGAGCAGTACTTC. Translated, it gives CASSPPARYEQYF. The rearrangement joins TRBV7-2 to TRBJ2-7, with no clear D. V was cut by 5 bases and J by 4 bases, with 12 bases left in between. The CDR3 is 13 amino acids. Germline V gives CDR1 SGHTA, CDR2 FQGNSA.

This clonotype has a handful of counts. This chain joins TRBV7-6 and TRBJ2-7, with D possibly matching TRBD2 (5 bases). This CDR3 is 12 amino acids long. V dropped 5 bases and J dropped 8 bases, with 13 bases sitting between them. Germline V gives CDR1 SGHVS, CDR2 FNYEAQ. The CDR3 sequence: CASSLGGGQQYF. In DNA form, the CDR3 reads TGTGCCAGCAGCCTAGGAGGCGGCCAGCAGTACTTC. Supplemented by reference TRBV7-6 and TRBJ2-7, the full variable domain reads GAGVSQSPRYKVTKRGQDVALRCDPISGHVSLYWYRQALGQGPEFLTYFNYEAQQDKSGLPNDRFSAERPEGSISTLTIQRTEQRDSAMYRCASSLGGGQQYFGPGTRLTVT.

Remarks on this clonotype: Just one base apart from a much larger clone, this may be a read error. This chain uses TRBV29-1 with TRBJ2-1, with D perhaps assigned TRBD1 or TRBD2 (5 bases each). This CDR3 has 14 residues. CDR1 SQVTM and CDR2 ANQGSEA come from the germline V gene. V was trimmed by 4 bases and J by 6 bases, leaving 16 bases between them. The CDR3 loop is CSVGGVSISNEQFF. DNA for the CDR3: TGCAGCGTTGGAGGGGTTTCAATCTCCAATGAGCAGTTCTTC.

J is TRBJ2-7 and V is TRBV25-1; TRBD2 might be the D (5 bases). V lost 4 bases and J lost 2, with 15 bases in between. This CDR3 is 15 amino acids long. Germline CDR1 MGHDK, CDR2 SYGVNS. The CDR3 sequence is CASSGPKAGAYEQYF. Here the CDR3 DNA reads TGTGCCAGCAGTGGTCCGAAGGCCGGGGCCTACGAGCAGTACTTC.

This clonotype was counted between two and nine times. The V and J genes are TRBV30 and TRBJ2-1, with D perhaps matching TRBD1 or TRBD2 (7 bases each). From germline, CDR1 is GTSNPN and CDR2 SVGIG (reference sequence). CDR3 length equals 15 residues. The germline V and J ends were trimmed by 6 bases and 10 bases, with 25 bases remaining between them. The CDR3 sequence: CACPTGTAGWREQFF. The CDR3 DNA reads as TGTGCCTGCCCGACCGGGACAGCGGGATGGAGGGAGCAGTTCTTC.

This clonotype was detected many times. The genes are TRBV25-1 and TRBJ2-7, with TRBD1 identical over 10 bases. CDR1 and CDR2 from the germline V gene are MGHDK and SYGVNS. Germline trimming cut 4 bases from V and 5 bases from J; bases unmatched to any gene: 8. The CDR3 length is 15 residues. CDR3 sequence: CASSGPGQGYHEQYF. CDR3 sequence (DNA): TGTGCCAGCAGTGGGCCGGGACAGGGGTACCACGAGCAGTACTTC.

This clonotype occurred a few times. The gene calls are TRBV2 and TRBJ1-6; D is uncertain. V was trimmed by 6 bases and J by 9 bases, leaving 15 bases between them. This CDR3 comprises 14 residues. Germline-derived CDR1 and CDR2 are SNHLY and FYNNEI. The CDR3 coding sequence is TGTGCCAGCAGCTTAACAGTTGAGGGTTCACCCCTCCACTTT. Protein sequence: CASSLTVEGSPLHF.

The V and J genes are TRBV12-3 or TRBV12-4 and TRBJ1-1, with a possible D match to TRBD1 (5 bases). The V end lost 2 bases, the J end lost 10 bases, and 8 bases lay between the germline ends. This CDR3 spans 11 amino acids. The CDR3 DNA is TGTGCCAGCAGTTTACCAGGGACAGCTTTCTTT. This sequence encodes CASSLPGTAFF.

This chain connects TRBV7-2 to TRBJ2-7; 7 positions match TRBD2. The germline gives CDR1 SGHTA, CDR2 FQGNSA. The CDR3 consists of 14 residues. V was pared by 1 base and J by 6 bases, with 6 bases of the junction left unmatched. CDR3 nucleotide sequence: TGTGCCAGCAGCTTAGGGGTCGGGAGGAGCGAGCAGTACTTC. Translating it yields CASSLGVGRSEQYF. The entire variable domain, with the rest obtained from reference TRBV7-2 and TRBJ2-7, is as follows: GAGVSQSPSNKVTEKGKDVELRCDPISGHTALYWYRQSLGQGLEFLIYFQGNSAPDKSGLPSDRFSAERTGGSVSTLTIQRTQQEDSAVYLCASSLGVGRSEQYFGPGTRLTVT.

This sequence joins TRBV6-1 and TRBJ1-1; maybe TRBD1 (6 bases). CDR3 length: 14 amino acids. Germline-derived CDR1 and CDR2 are MNHNS and SASEGT. V lost 7 bases and J 4 bases, leaving 16 bases between the germline ends. DNA of the CDR3: TGTGCCAGCACTGGGGGCCCGGACGGCACTGAAGCTTTCTTT. This translates into CASTGGPDGTEAFF.

This clonotype was counted once. The chain combines TRBV6-1 with TRBJ1-2, with D possibly being TRBD1 (5 bases). Trimming took 1 base from V and 8 from J, leaving 17 bases between them. The CDR3 covers 15 residues. Germline CDR1 MNHNS, CDR2 SASEGT. The CDR3 here is CASSEGRDALLGYTF. CDR3 DNA: TGTGCCAGCAGTGAAGGTCGGGACGCCTTGCTGGGCTACACCTTC.

Worth noting for this clonotype: Sequence at one end of the junction differs from germline and may be a read error. The chain joins TRBV7-2 to TRBJ2-1; possibly TRBD1 for D (6 bases). The germline V gene encodes CDR1 SGHTA and CDR2 FQGNSA. There are 15 residues in the CDR3. CDR3 bases: TGTGCCCGCAGCTTAATCGGGACACGGCAGGAGACCCAGTTCTTC. Its protein product is CARSLIGTRQETQFF.

A few counts support this clonotype. The chain uses TRBV11-2 and TRBJ2-1; 7 bases fit TRBD2. The germline V gene has CDR1 SGHAT and CDR2 FQNNGV. V shed 5 bases and J 10 bases; nucleotides not matched to a gene: 8. This CDR3 spans 13 amino acids. The CDR3 nucleotides read TGTGCCAGCAGCCCCAGACTAGCTGGGGAGCAGTTCTTC. Protein: CASSPRLAGEQFF.

The V gene is TRBV20-1, the J gene TRBJ2-1; 8 bases map to TRBD2. The CDR3 contains 14 residues. With 6 bases clipped from V and 1 base from J, the junction kept 5 bases outside the gene matches. The V gene's germline CDR1 is DFQATT and CDR2 SNEGSKA (reference sequence). The CDR3 sequence is CSAISGISYNEQFF. The CDR3 DNA reads as TGCAGTGCCATTAGCGGGATATCCTACAATGAGCAGTTCTTC.

Concerning this clonotype: The junction and the germline gene differ at one end; a read error may be behind it. The chain employs TRBV6-5 and TRBJ1-1; maybe TRBD1 (6 bases). Looked up from germline, CDR1 is MNHEY and CDR2 is SVGAGI. This CDR3 is 15 amino acids long. Here the CDR3 reads CASSYSPGVNTGAFF. Written as DNA, the CDR3 is TGTGCCAGCAGTTACTCGCCAGGGGTGAACACTGGAGCTTTCTTT.

This clonotype was counted only a few times. This chain joins TRBV10-3 and TRBJ2-6, with D possibly being TRBD2 (6 bases). Germline CDR1 is ENHRY and CDR2 is SYGVKD. This CDR3 is built from 16 residues. Between the trimmed V and J ends, which lost 0 bases and 0 bases, there was a span of 6 bases. The CDR3 DNA is TGTGCCATCAGTGAGTCCGGGGGCTCTGGGGCCAACGTCCTGACTTTC. Protein product: CAISESGGSGANVLTF.